Below, 27 T cell receptor beta chains from the same sample are listed, as sequenced in a study of T cells in Graves' hyperthyroidism and ophthalmopathy. It was RNA transcripts that yielded the amplified TCR beta CDR3 regions. The TCR CDR3 first-round RT-PCR relied on the HTBI primer set. TCRdb fed the multiplex PCR reads into MiXCR, producing one record per CDR3 protein. The table includes roughly 840,000 distinct CDR3 sequences, about 38% detected once. Sequenced: blood. Every receptor here comes from a man between 18 and 29 years old with Graves' hyperthyroidism.

This chain connects TRBV9 to TRBJ2-3; 7 nucleotides agree with TRBD1. After removal of 3 bases from V and 2 bases from J, the junction contained 6 bases not matched to a gene. This CDR3 has 15 amino acids. Looked up from germline, CDR1 is SGDLS and CDR2 is YYNGEE. CDR3 DNA: TGTGCCAGCAGCGAGAGGGACAGTTACACAGATACGCAGTATTTT. Residues: CASSERDSYTDTQYF.

This clonotype was observed a handful of times. This rearrangement joins TRBV20-1 to TRBJ2-7; 7 nucleotides match TRBD1. Germline V gives CDR1 DFQATT, CDR2 SNEGSKA (reference sequence). V shed 3 bases, J shed 2 bases, and the junction held 7 bases outside the gene matches. The CDR3 is made up of 14 amino acids. The chain's CDR3 is CSASYWQGAYEQYF. CDR3 nucleotide sequence: TGCAGTGCTAGCTACTGGCAGGGGGCCTACGAGCAGTACTTC.

This clonotype was seen more than once but under ten times. V is TRBV12-3 or TRBV12-4 and J is TRBJ1-4; D may be TRBD1 (6 bases). This CDR3 spans 14 amino acids. Trimming left V 5 bases short and J 7 bases short, with 14 bases between. The CDR3 sequence is CASSPQGNPEKLFF. The CDR3 nucleotides are TGTGCCAGCAGTCCGCAGGGGAATCCTGAAAAACTGTTTTTT.

The chain links TRBV29-1 to TRBJ1-1; a possible D gene is TRBD1 (5 bases). Per germline, CDR1 SQVTM and CDR2 ANQGSEA. V lost 6 bases and J lost 0, with 11 bases in between. The CDR3 totals 13 residues. DNA of the CDR3: TGCAGCGTGGCCAGGGCAATGAACACTGAAGCTTTCTTT. This encodes CSVARAMNTEAFF.

This chain links TRBV20-1 with TRBJ2-5; perhaps TRBD2 as D (5 bases). Germline V lookup: CDR1 DFQATT, CDR2 SNEGSKA (reference sequence). V lost 8 bases, J lost 0 bases, and 16 bases lay in between. The CDR3 totals 14 residues. CDR3 loop: CSPKRTSYQETQYF. CDR3 DNA sequence: TGCAGTCCCAAGCGGACTTCGTACCAAGAGACCCAGTACTTC.

The chain carries TRBV29-1 and TRBJ2-7; the D call may be TRBD1 or TRBD2 (5 bases each). The CDR3 has 13 amino acids. The germline CDR1 and CDR2 sequences are SQVTM and ANQGSEA. V lost 8 bases, J lost 2 bases, and 16 bases lay in between. The chain's CDR3 is CSSRDGSTYEQYF. CDR3 nucleotides: TGCAGCAGCCGGGACGGCTCGACCTACGAGCAGTACTTC.

This sequence joins TRBV20-1 and TRBJ1-1; no definite D call. Trimming took off 3 bases at V and 2 bases at J, with 22 bases between the two ends. This CDR3 spans 17 amino acids. Germline loops: CDR1 DFQATT, CDR2 SNEGSKA (reference sequence). The chain's CDR3 is CSASPRTVTTFNTEAFF. CDR3 bases: TGCAGTGCTAGCCCCAGGACCGTGACAACTTTCAACACTGAAGCTTTCTTT.

This sequence joins TRBV11-2 and TRBJ2-2; D unresolved. Germline CDR1 reads SGHAT; CDR2 reads FQNNGV. V lost 7 bases and J 7 bases, leaving 4 bases between the germline ends. The CDR3 totals 10 residues. The CDR3 coding sequence is TGTGCCAGCACCGTCGGGGAGCTGTTTTTT. Protein: CASTVGELFF. Full variable domain (missing parts from reference TRBV11-2 and TRBJ2-2): EAGVAQSPRYKIIEKRQSVAFWCNPISGHATLYWYQQILGQGPKLLIQFQNNGVVDDSQLPKDRFSAERLKGVDSTLKIQPAKLEDSAVYLCASTVGELFFGEGSRLTVL.

With regard to this clonotype: This may be a read error: a much more frequent sequence differs by one nucleotide. Likely a read error: the CDR3 ends without its conserved phenylalanine or tryptophan. The CDR3 is CASDGYNSPLHL. The DNA of the CDR3 is TGTGCCAGTGACGGGTATAATTCACCCCTCCACCTT. V is TRBV2 and J is TRBJ1-6; no firm D call. Germline lookup yields CDR1 SNHLY and CDR2 FYNNEI. Trimming removed 9 bases at V and 4 bases at J, with 7 bases between. This CDR3 has 12 amino acids.

The J gene is TRBJ1-5, the V gene TRBV6-5; D gene ambiguous. CDR1 MNHEY and CDR2 SVGAGI come from the germline V gene. Trimming took 5 bases from V and 6 from J, leaving 17 bases between them. This CDR3 is 15 amino acids long. The chain's CDR3 is CASSPLSGSGQPQHF. For the CDR3, the DNA is TGTGCCAGCAGTCCCTTAAGTGGAAGCGGTCAGCCCCAGCATTTT.

The V call is TRBV6-5, the J call TRBJ1-1, with 8 bases lining up with TRBD1. The CDR3 has 17 amino acids. Germline values: CDR1 MNHEY, CDR2 SVGAGI. V lost 5 bases to trimming and J lost 1 base; unmatched junction nucleotides: 12. CDR3 sequence: CASSEPWTGWENTEAFF. The DNA for the CDR3 is TGTGCCAGCAGTGAGCCTTGGACAGGGTGGGAGAACACTGAAGCTTTCTTT.

This chain uses TRBV25-1 with TRBJ1-1; tentatively, D is TRBD1 (5 bases). Trimming removed 6 bases from V and 2 bases from J, with 16 bases in between. Germline V gene lookup returns CDR1 MGHDK and CDR2 SYGVNS. The length of the CDR3 is 15 residues. The CDR3 bases are TGTGCCAGCAGACCCACGGGGGTGATCAACACTGAAGCTTTCTTT. Amino acid sequence: CASRPTGVINTEAFF.

This clonotype was counted a few times. This chain joins TRBV20-1 and TRBJ2-5, with D perhaps matching TRBD1 or TRBD2 (5 bases each). With 6 bases removed from V and 1 base from J, the gap between germline ends came to 12 bases. CDR3 size: 13 residues. CDR1 DFQATT and CDR2 SNEGSKA come from the germline V gene (reference sequence). This chain's CDR3 is CSAYFGAQETQYF. The CDR3, as DNA: TGCAGTGCGTACTTCGGGGCCCAAGAGACCCAGTACTTC.

A remark on this clonotype: Because it lacks the conserved phenylalanine or tryptophan at the end, this CDR3 is likely a read error. The chain carries TRBV7-2 and TRBJ2-7; no definite D call. The length of the CDR3 is 13 residues. Germline V gives CDR1 SGHTA, CDR2 FQGNSA. V lost 1 base, J lost 3 bases, and 7 bases lay in between. The CDR3 nucleotides are TGTGCCAGCAGCTTAGGCCCTGTCTACGAGCAGTACTCC. Translated: CASSLGPVYEQYS.

This clonotype came up many times. This rearrangement joins TRBV15 to TRBJ1-6; maybe TRBD1 (6 bases). Germline CDR1 LNHNV, CDR2 YYDKDF (reference sequence). The ends were cut back, 2 bases at V and 6 bases at J, with 14 bases in the middle. The length of the CDR3 is 16 residues. The CDR3 DNA reads as TGTGCCACCAGCAGACTCAACAGGGATGGTAATTCACCCCTCCACTTT. Protein sequence: CATSRLNRDGNSPLHF.

The rearrangement links TRBV19 to TRBJ2-7; weak D call: TRBD2 (6 bases). In germline, CDR1 is LNHDA, CDR2 SQIVND (reference sequence). The V and J ends lost 5 bases and 3 bases respectively, with 14 bases between them. This CDR3 contains 14 residues. Here the CDR3 DNA reads TGTGCCAGTAGTGCCCAGGGACTGTACTACGAGCAGTACTTC. Translated, it gives CASSAQGLYYEQYF. Complete variable domain (other parts from reference TRBV19 and TRBJ2-7): DGGITQSPKYLFRKEGQNVTLSCEQNLNHDAMYWYRQDPGQGLRLIYYSQIVNDFQKGDIAEGYSVSREKKESFPLTVTSAQKNPTAFYLCASSAQGLYYEQYFGPGTRLTVT.

This clonotype occurred many times. The chain combines TRBV7-9 with TRBJ1-1; D is possibly TRBD1 (5 bases). The germline V and J ends were trimmed by 2 bases and 3 bases, with 7 bases remaining between them. Germline lookup yields CDR1 SEHNR and CDR2 FQNEAQ (reference sequence). The CDR3 totals 13 residues. CDR3 region: CASSLRGHTEAFF. The CDR3 region has the DNA TGTGCCAGCAGCTTACGGGGACACACTGAAGCTTTCTTT. The variable domain in full, with the rest retrieved from reference TRBV7-9 and TRBJ1-1, is DTGVSQNPRHKITKRGQNVTFRCDPISEHNRLYWYRQTLGQGPEFLTYFQNEAQLEKSRLLSDRFSAERPKGSFSTLEIQRTEQGDSAMYLCASSLRGHTEAFFGQGTRLTVV.

The chain links TRBV5-1 to TRBJ1-1; possible D gene TRBD1, 5 bases. The CDR3 extends over 14 amino acids. Germline V gene lookup returns CDR1 SGHRS and CDR2 YFSETQ. The germline V and J ends were trimmed by 0 bases and 5 bases, with 11 bases remaining between them. CDR3 in DNA: TGCGCCAGCAGCTTGGGCAGGGCCTGGACTGAAGCTTTCTTT. This gives the protein CASSLGRAWTEAFF.

Regarding this clonotype: A much more abundant neighbour one base away suggests this may be a read error. The chain carries TRBV29-1 and TRBJ1-1; D call uncertain. V lost 0 bases and J lost 3, with 5 bases in between. Germline V gene sequence: CDR1 SQVTM, CDR2 ANQGSEA. This CDR3 has 12 residues. This CDR3 reads CSVEDGDTEAFF. DNA for the CDR3: TGCAGCGTTGAAGATGGGGACACTGAAGCTTTCTTT.

This clonotype appeared a few times. The J gene is TRBJ1-6, the V gene TRBV20-1, with D uncertain. V lost 2 bases and J lost 0, with 8 bases in between. In germline, CDR1 is DFQATT, CDR2 SNEGSKA (reference sequence). The CDR3 consists of 15 residues. The DNA for the CDR3 is TGCAGTGCTAGACTGACGAGCTCCTATAATTCACCCCTCCACTTT. Its protein is CSARLTSSYNSPLHF.

This clonotype was detected many times. The rearrangement links TRBV20-1 to TRBJ1-5; TRBD1 matches 7 bases. Germline V gene lookup returns CDR1 DFQATT and CDR2 SNEGSKA (reference sequence). There are 15 residues in the CDR3. Trimming took 0 bases from V and 6 from J; bases not matched to a gene: 8. The CDR3 DNA follows: TGCAGTGCTAGAGAGCGCGGCAGGGGGACTCAGCCCCAGCATTTT. Translation: CSARERGRGTQPQHF.

This clonotype was found many times. This sequence joins TRBV2 and TRBJ2-2; the D gene is possibly TRBD2 (6 bases). Per the germline V gene, CDR1 is SNHLY and CDR2 is FYNNEI. CDR3 length equals 13 residues. Trimming removed 8 bases from V and 3 bases from J, with 10 bases in between. This CDR3 reads CASWGLHTGELFF. CDR3 DNA sequence: TGTGCCAGCTGGGGACTGCACACCGGGGAGCTGTTTTTT.

The V call is TRBV7-8, the J call TRBJ1-1, with no clear D. Germline V gene data show CDR1 as SGHVS and CDR2 as FQNEAQ. This CDR3 contains 16 residues. V lost 5 bases and J lost 2, with 18 bases in between. CDR3 sequence: CASSLTRIKSNTEAFF. As DNA, the CDR3 is TGTGCCAGCAGCCTTACTAGAATCAAAAGCAACACTGAAGCTTTCTTT. The full variable domain, completed using reference TRBV7-8 and TRBJ1-1, is GAGVSQSPRYKVAKRGQDVALRCDPISGHVSLFWYQQALGQGPEFLTYFQNEAQLDKSGLPSDRFFAERPEGSVSTLKIQRTQQEDSAVYLCASSLTRIKSNTEAFFGQGTRLTVV.

V is TRBV9 and J is TRBJ2-2; maybe TRBD1 (5 bases). V was trimmed by 0 bases and J by 8 bases, leaving 8 bases between them. The CDR3 runs 13 residues. In germline, CDR1 is SGDLS, CDR2 YYNGEE. The CDR3 nucleotides read TGTGCCAGCAGCGTAGCGAGGACAGGGGAGCTGTTTTTT. Amino acid sequence: CASSVARTGELFF.

The chain is built from TRBV12-3 or TRBV12-4 and TRBJ1-3; a possible D gene is TRBD1 (5 bases). This CDR3 contains 14 residues. V was trimmed by 4 bases and J by 8 bases, leaving 15 bases between them. The CDR3 DNA sequence: TGTGCCAGCAGTTGGGGCCCCCCTATCGACACCATATATTTT. This gives the protein CASSWGPPIDTIYF.

This clonotype was seen only a few times. The V gene is TRBV7-2, the J gene TRBJ2-2, with D uncertain. Germline V gene sequence: CDR1 SGHTA, CDR2 FQGNSA. V lost 5 bases and J 8 bases, leaving 15 bases between the germline ends. The CDR3 runs to 14 residues. CDR3 in amino acids: CASSKNKETGELFF. Written as DNA, the CDR3 is TGTGCCAGCAGCAAGAACAAGGAAACTGGGGAGCTGTTTTTT. Drawing the rest from reference TRBV7-2 and TRBJ2-2, the complete variable domain is GAGVSQSPSNKVTEKGKDVELRCDPISGHTALYWYRQSLGQGLEFLIYFQGNSAPDKSGLPSDRFSAERTGGSVSTLTIQRTQQEDSAVYLCASSKNKETGELFFGEGSRLTVL.

This clonotype has ten or more counts. The chain uses TRBV7-2 and TRBJ2-2, with a weak D call TRBD2 (6 bases). Germline V gene lookup returns CDR1 SGHTA and CDR2 FQGNSA. The CDR3 contains 13 residues. Trimming removed 5 bases at V and 7 bases at J, with 11 bases between. The CDR3 protein is CASSPLAVGELFF. The CDR3 nucleotides are TGTGCCAGCAGCCCCTTAGCGGTCGGGGAGCTGTTTTTT.